The present TCR beta chain was sequenced within a study of control samples from healthy donors and cancer patients. Libraries were prepared by immunoSEQ multiplex PCR; TCRdb keeps only in-frame clonotypes and omits some of them. Among 53,000 or so clones listed, about nine tenths were seen once. Per germline, CDR1 SGHRS and CDR2 YFSETQ. CDR3 length equals 16 residues. Between the trimmed V and J ends, which lost 0 bases and 3 bases, there was a span of 12 bases. The receptor was isolated from a man between 60 and 70 years old with head and neck cancer. The sample taken for sequencing was PBMCs. This chain connects TRBV5-1 to TRBJ2-2, with D perhaps TRBD2 (7 bases). DNA of the CDR3: TGCGCCAGCAGCTTGGCCGGCGGGGGCGACACCGGGGAGCTGTTTTTT. Its translation: CASSLAGGGDTGELFF.